This T cell receptor (beta chain) originates from a study of identical twins. Study-wide results and caveats: Zero-insertion analyses could be partly confounded by invariant MAIT and iNKT cells. With monozygotic twins, out-of-frame TCR alpha sharing exceeded what models estimated.

Deletions cut 5 bases from V and 11 bases from J, with 21 bases between. CDR1 and CDR2 (germline): DFQATT, SNEGSKA (reference sequence). The length of the CDR3 is 13 residues. TCRdb ran MiXCR on the 5' RACE reads and lists one entry per CDR3 protein. The sample lists fewer than 650,000 distinct CDR3 sequences, just over 7% occurring once. This clonotype was seen ten or more times. The antigen is unknown. This same sample was also part of a study on yellow fever vaccine responses in identical twins.

V is TRBV20-1 and J is TRBJ1-1; D uncertain. Sequenced sample: PBMCs. The TCR comes from a woman under 30 in good health. Here the CDR3 reads CSAWENTGVCAFF. In nucleotides, the CDR3 is TGCAGTGCTTGGGAGAATACTGGGGTTTGTGCTTTCTTT.